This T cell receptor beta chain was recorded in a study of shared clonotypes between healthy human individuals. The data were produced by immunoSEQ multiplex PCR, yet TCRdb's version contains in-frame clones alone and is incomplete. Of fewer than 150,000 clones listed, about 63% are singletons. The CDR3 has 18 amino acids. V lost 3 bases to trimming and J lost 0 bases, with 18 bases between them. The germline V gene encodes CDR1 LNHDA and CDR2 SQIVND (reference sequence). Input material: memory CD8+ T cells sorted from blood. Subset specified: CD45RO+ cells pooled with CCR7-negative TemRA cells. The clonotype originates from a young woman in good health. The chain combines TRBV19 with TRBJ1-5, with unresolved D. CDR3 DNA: TGTGCCAGTAGTATTTCAGAGGACGGACGCTATAGCAATCAGCCCCAGCATTTT. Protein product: CASSISEDGRYSNQPQHF.